This is a list of T cell receptor beta chains from one sample in a study of blood T cell repertoires in COVID-19. Using immunoSEQ multiplex PCR, the repertoire was profiled, and TCRdb retains in-frame clones only, with some absent. The sample yields over 120,000 clones, 78% seen once. The sequencing sample was made of PBMCs or T cells enriched from blood (not recorded which). The receptors stem from a woman between 50 and 59 years old who had recovered from COVID-19. CDR3s include the opening cysteine and the closing phenylalanine or tryptophan. The order of the fields is D gene, V gene, clone size, J gene, CDR3 DNA, CDR3 protein. The D gene is left open where the match is weak. Size tells how often a clone was seen (once, few, many) or the class of an expanded clone, and some rows leave it out.

NA	TRBV6-4	NA	TRBJ1-5	TGTGCCAGCAGTGAGGGGCGAACTCAGCCCCAGCATTTT	CASSEGRTQPQHF
TRBD2	TRBV27	NA	TRBJ2-3	TGTGCCAGCAGTCCCCTCGCGGGGGGGTTTGCAGATACGCAGTATTTT	CASSPLAGGFADTQYF
NA	TRBV2	NA	TRBJ1-1	TGTGCCAGCAGTGAAGGACCCGGGACTGAAGCTTTCTTT	CASSEGPGTEAFF
TRBD1	TRBV28	NA	TRBJ1-2	TGTGCCAGCACCGACGGGGTCAGGGGGCTTTATGGCTACACCTTC	CASTDGVRGLYGYTF
TRBD1	TRBV28	NA	TRBJ1-4	TGTGCCAGCAGTACAGGGGGGGCTAATGAAAAACTGTTTTTT	CASSTGGANEKLFF
NA	TRBV5-1	NA	TRBJ2-6	TGCGCCAGCAGCCTTGAGGCCCCATACTCTGGGGCCAACGTCCTGACTTTC	CASSLEAPYSGANVLTF
TRBD2	TRBV5-1	NA	TRBJ2-5	TGCGCCAGCAGCTGGCACCTAGCGGGGGGAAAAGAGACCCAGTACTTC	CASSWHLAGGKETQYF
TRBD1	TRBV5-1	NA	TRBJ2-2	TGCGCCAGCAGGGGGGACAGCTCGAACACCGGGGAGCTGTTTTTT	CASRGDSSNTGELFF
NA	TRBV18	NA	TRBJ2-5	TGTGCCAGCTCAGAACGAGGGGAGACCCAGTACTTC	CASSERGETQYF
TRBD1	TRBV2	few	TRBJ1-1	TGTGCCAGCAGTGAACAGGGGGCATTTGCAGCTTTCTTT	CASSEQGAFAAFF
NA	TRBV7-2	NA	TRBJ2-5	TGTGCCAGCAGCTCGGGACTCGCCCAAGAGACCCAGTACTTC	CASSSGLAQETQYF
TRBD1	TRBV6-5	few	TRBJ1-3	TGTGCCAGCAGTTACCAAGGGGGCGCTGGAAACACCATATATTTT	CASSYQGGAGNTIYF
NA	TRBV30	NA	TRBJ1-3	TGTGCCTGGAGTGACAGGGTATCTGGAAACACCATATATTTT	CAWSDRVSGNTIYF
TRBD2	TRBV20-1	NA	TRBJ2-7	TGCAGTGCTAGTTCCAACCCCTTGGCGGGGGGGCGGTACGAGCAGTACTTC	CSASSNPLAGGRYEQYF
NA	TRBV6-1	NA	TRBJ1-2	TGTGCCAGCAGTGAAAAGGGGCAGGGATATGGCTACACCTTC	CASSEKGQGYGYTF
TRBD1	TRBV5-4	NA	TRBJ1-2	TGTGCCAGCAGGACACAGGGGGACTATGGCTACACCTTC	CASRTQGDYGYTF
TRBD1	TRBV19	few	TRBJ2-2	TGTGCCAGTAGTGCGGGACAGGTGAACACCGGGGAGCTGTTTTTT	CASSAGQVNTGELFF
NA	TRBV4-2	NA	TRBJ2-3	TGTGCCAGCAGCCAAGAGCCAGGGATCGTGGCAGATACGCAGTATTTT	CASSQEPGIVADTQYF
TRBD1	TRBV19	NA	TRBJ1-6	TGTGCCAGTAGTCCACCGACAGGGGGCTTAGAATCACCCCTCCACTTT	CASSPPTGGLESPLHF
NA	TRBV3-1/TRBV3-2	NA	TRBJ2-7	TGTGCCAGCAGCGGAGGGTGGGGAACAGGCTACGAGCAGTACTTC	CASSGGWGTGYEQYF
NA	TRBV28	NA	TRBJ2-3	TGTGCCAGCAGTTTGCCGGCAGATACGCAGTATTTT	CASSLPADTQYF
NA	TRBV7-9	few	TRBJ2-1	TGTGCCAGCAGCCACCGGGACTCCAGGCCCTACAATGAGCAGTTCTTC	CASSHRDSRPYNEQFF
NA	TRBV28	NA	TRBJ1-4	TGTGCCAGCAGTTCGACAGGAACTTATGAAAAACTGTTTTTT	CASSSTGTYEKLFF
TRBD1	TRBV2	NA	TRBJ2-7	TGTGCCAGCAGAAGCTTCCGGGACAGGGGCTACGAGCAGTACTTC	CASRSFRDRGYEQYF
NA	TRBV7-8	few	TRBJ1-3	TGTGCCAGCAGCTTAGAACCCCCGAGCCCACCTGGAAACACCATATATTTT	CASSLEPPSPPGNTIYF
NA	TRBV28	NA	TRBJ1-5	TGTGCCAGCAGTTTTGGGGACATATTCGGGTATCAGCCCCAGCATTTT	CASSFGDIFGYQPQHF
TRBD1	TRBV28	NA	TRBJ1-6	TGTGCCAGCAGACAGGGGAGCTCCTATAATTCACCCCTCCACTTT	CASRQGSSYNSPLHF
NA	TRBV11-2	NA	TRBJ1-2	TGTGCCAGCAGCTCCAGGACCAGGGCTGACTATGGCTACACCTTC	CASSSRTRADYGYTF
TRBD1	TRBV7-8	NA	TRBJ1-2	TGTGCCAGCAGGGAATGGGACAGAGAGAACTATGGCTACACCTTC	CASREWDRENYGYTF
NA	TRBV5-6	NA	TRBJ2-5	TGTGCCAGCAGCCGCGACCGGTGGGGGGATAAGGTACAAGAGACCCAGTACTTC	CASSRDRWGDKVQETQYF
TRBD1	TRBV18	NA	TRBJ1-1	TGTGCCAGCTCACCATCGGGACAGTACACTGAAGCTTTCTTT	CASSPSGQYTEAFF
NA	TRBV30	once	TRBJ1-4	TGTGCCTGGAGTCAAGGGGGAAATGAAAAACTGTTTTTT	CAWSQGGNEKLFF
NA	TRBV19	NA	TRBJ1-5	TGTGCCAGTAGTCTGGGGAGGTCGGGCAATCAGCCCCAGCATTTT	CASSLGRSGNQPQHF
NA	TRBV28	NA	TRBJ1-1	TGTGCCAGCAGTTCGGGAGGGGGACAATCTTTGAACACTGAAGCTTTCTTT	CASSSGGGQSLNTEAFF
NA	TRBV27	NA	TRBJ1-2	TGTGCCAGCAGTTTCGCAGGGCCGAACTATGGCTACACCTTC	CASSFAGPNYGYTF
TRBD1	TRBV10-3	once	TRBJ2-5	TGTGCCATCAGTGAGAGTGAATTACAGGGGGCGGAAGAGACCCAGTACTTC	CAISESELQGAEETQYF
TRBD1	TRBV6-1	few	TRBJ1-5	TGTGCCAGCAGTGAAGGGGGGACAGGGGTCAATCAGCCCCAGCATTTT	CASSEGGTGVNQPQHF
TRBD1	TRBV6-2/TRBV6-3	NA	TRBJ2-2	TGTGCCAGCAGTACTTGGACAGGGAAGAACACCGGGGAGCTGTTTTTT	CASSTWTGKNTGELFF
NA	TRBV5-4	NA	TRBJ1-3	TGTGCCAGCAGCTTGGATTACGGGGGGGGCGGAAACACCATATATTTT	CASSLDYGGGGNTIYF
TRBD1	TRBV6-5	NA	TRBJ1-2	TGTGCCAGCAGTTACGGTGGAACAGGGGGTGGCTACACCTTC	CASSYGGTGGGYTF
NA	TRBV28	once	TRBJ1-5	TGTGCCAGCAGTTTACCCCGGACAGTCAATAGCAATCAGCCCCAGCATTTT	CASSLPRTVNSNQPQHF
TRBD2	TRBV29-1	NA	TRBJ2-1	TGCAGCGTTGTCTTTTTAGGCTTAGCGGGGGGGAGCGACAATGAGCAGTTCTTC	CSVVFLGLAGGSDNEQFF